This TCR beta chain originates from a study of Ad26.COV2.S vaccination and SARS-CoV-2 variants. Study in general: Intramuscular Ad26.COV2.S doses were given once or twice, 56 days apart.

Noted treatment: some 20 received Ad26.COV2.S at low or high dose, single or two shots; several received placebo; per-sample allocation not given. Sampling occurred on day 63 after the first vaccine or placebo injection. An Ad26 vector expressing Wuhan-strain SARS-CoV-2 spike served as the vaccine. The study's findings and limits: Participants given vaccine showed non-spike TCR breadth similar to that of placebo recipients.

There are 16 residues in the CDR3. The germline CDR1 and CDR2 sequences are MNHEY and SVGAGI. V gave up 0 bases and J gave up 1 base, with 7 bases separating them. Sequencing was performed with immunoSEQ multiplex PCR; in TCRdb, only in-frame clones are kept and a portion is missing. Of almost 400,000 clones listed, around 89% are singletons. As to this clone: Its antigen is unknown.

This TCR derives from a person between 18 and 59 years old who received the Ad26.COV2.S COVID-19 vaccine or a placebo. V gene TRBV6-5 combines with J gene TRBJ2-6; D remains unclear. This material consisted of peripheral blood, taken in a trial of Ad26.COV2.S vaccine versus placebo. CDR3 sequence: CASSYSTGSGANVLTF. CDR3 DNA sequence: TGTGCCAGCAGTTACTCGACTGGGTCTGGGGCCAACGTCCTGACTTTC.